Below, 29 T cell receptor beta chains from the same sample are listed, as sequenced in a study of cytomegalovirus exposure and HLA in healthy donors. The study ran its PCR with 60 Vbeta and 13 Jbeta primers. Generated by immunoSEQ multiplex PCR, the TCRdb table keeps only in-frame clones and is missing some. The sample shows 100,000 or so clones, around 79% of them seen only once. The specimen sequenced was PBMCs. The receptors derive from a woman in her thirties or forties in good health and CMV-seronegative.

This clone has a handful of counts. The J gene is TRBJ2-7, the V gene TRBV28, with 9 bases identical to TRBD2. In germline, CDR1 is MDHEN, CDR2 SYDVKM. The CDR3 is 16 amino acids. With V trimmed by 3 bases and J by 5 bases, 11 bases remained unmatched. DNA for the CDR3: TGTGCCAGCAGTTTCATGAGGCGGGAGGGCAACCACGAGCAGTACTTC. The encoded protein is CASSFMRREGNHEQYF.

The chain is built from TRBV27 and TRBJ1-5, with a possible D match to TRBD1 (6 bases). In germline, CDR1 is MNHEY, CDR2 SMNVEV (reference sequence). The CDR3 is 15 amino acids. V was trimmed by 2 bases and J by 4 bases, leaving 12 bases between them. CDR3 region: CASSLQGLENQPQHF. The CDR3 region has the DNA TGTGCCAGCAGTTTACAGGGGTTGGAGAATCAGCCCCAGCATTTT.

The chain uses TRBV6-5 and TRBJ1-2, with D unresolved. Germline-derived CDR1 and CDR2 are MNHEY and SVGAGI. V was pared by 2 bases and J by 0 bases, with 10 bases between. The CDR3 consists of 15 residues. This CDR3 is CASSYEAKPNYGYTF. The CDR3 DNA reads TGTGCCAGCAGTTACGAAGCGAAACCTAACTATGGCTACACCTTC.

The CDR3 coding sequence is TGTGCCAGCAGTCCAACCGTCGGCGGGGAGCTGTTTTTT. Its translation: CASSPTVGGELFF. V and J are TRBV6-6 and TRBJ2-2, with D unresolved. Between the trimmed V and J ends, which lost 5 bases and 7 bases, there was a span of 11 bases. The CDR3 length is 13 residues. Germline CDR1 MNHNY, CDR2 SVGAGI (reference sequence).

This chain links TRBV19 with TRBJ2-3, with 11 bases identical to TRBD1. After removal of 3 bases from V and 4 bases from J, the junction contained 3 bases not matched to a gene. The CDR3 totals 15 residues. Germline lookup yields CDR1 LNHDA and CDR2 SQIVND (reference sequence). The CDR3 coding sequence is TGTGCCAGTAGTATTTGGACAGGGGGCGCAGATACGCAGTATTTT. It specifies CASSIWTGGADTQYF.

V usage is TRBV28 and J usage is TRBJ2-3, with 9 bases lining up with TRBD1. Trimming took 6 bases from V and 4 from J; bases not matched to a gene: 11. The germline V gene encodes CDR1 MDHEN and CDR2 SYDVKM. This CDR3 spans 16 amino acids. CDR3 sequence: CASRLMDRGFSDTQYF. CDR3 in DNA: TGTGCCAGCAGGCTAATGGACAGGGGATTTTCAGATACGCAGTATTTT.

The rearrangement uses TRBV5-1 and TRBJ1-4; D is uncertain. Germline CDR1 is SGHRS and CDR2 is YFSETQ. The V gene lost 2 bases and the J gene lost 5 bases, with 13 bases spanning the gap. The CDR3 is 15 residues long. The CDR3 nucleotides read TGCGCCAGCAGCTTAAACGGGGAACTCAATGAAAAACTGTTTTTT. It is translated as CASSLNGELNEKLFF.

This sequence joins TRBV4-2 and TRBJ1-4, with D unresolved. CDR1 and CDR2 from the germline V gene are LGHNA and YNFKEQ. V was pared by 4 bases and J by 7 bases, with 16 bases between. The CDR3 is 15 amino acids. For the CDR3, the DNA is TGTGCCAGCAGCCCCGGACGGGGAGAAGGTGAAAAACTGTTTTTT. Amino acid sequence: CASSPGRGEGEKLFF.

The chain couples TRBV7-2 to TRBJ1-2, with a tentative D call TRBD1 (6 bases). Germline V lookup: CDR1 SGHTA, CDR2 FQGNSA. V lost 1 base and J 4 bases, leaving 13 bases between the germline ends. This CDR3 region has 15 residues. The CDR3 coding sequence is TGTGCCAGCAGCTTAGTAGGGTCAGGGGCCTATGGCTACACCTTC. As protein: CASSLVGSGAYGYTF. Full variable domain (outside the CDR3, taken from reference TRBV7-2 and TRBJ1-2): GAGVSQSPSNKVTEKGKDVELRCDPISGHTALYWYRQSLGQGLEFLIYFQGNSAPDKSGLPSDRFSAERTGGSVSTLTIQRTQQEDSAVYLCASSLVGSGAYGYTFGSGTRLTVV.

DNA of the CDR3: TGTGCCAGCAGTGAAGAGGACAGTACAAGCTCCTATAATTCACCCCTCCACTTT. This encodes CASSEEDSTSSYNSPLHF. This chain links TRBV6-1 with TRBJ1-6; D may be TRBD1 (6 bases). From germline, CDR1 is MNHNS and CDR2 SASEGT. This CDR3 is built from 18 residues. V dropped 1 base and J dropped 0 bases, with 13 bases sitting between them.

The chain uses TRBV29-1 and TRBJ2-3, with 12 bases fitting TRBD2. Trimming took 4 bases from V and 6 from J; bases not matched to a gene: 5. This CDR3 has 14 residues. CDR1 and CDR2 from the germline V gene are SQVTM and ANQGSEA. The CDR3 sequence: CSVASGGARDTQYF. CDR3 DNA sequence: TGCAGCGTTGCTAGCGGGGGGGCAAGGGATACGCAGTATTTT.

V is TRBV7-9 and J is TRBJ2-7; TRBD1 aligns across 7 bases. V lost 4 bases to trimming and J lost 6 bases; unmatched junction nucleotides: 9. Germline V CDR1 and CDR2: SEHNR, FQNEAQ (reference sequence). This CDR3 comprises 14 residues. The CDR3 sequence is CASSYDRVEAEQYF. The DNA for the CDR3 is TGTGCCAGCAGCTATGACAGGGTTGAGGCCGAGCAGTACTTC.

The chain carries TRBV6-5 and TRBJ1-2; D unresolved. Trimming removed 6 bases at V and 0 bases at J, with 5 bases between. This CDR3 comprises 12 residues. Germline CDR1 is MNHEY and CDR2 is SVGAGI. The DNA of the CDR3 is TGTGCCAGCAGGGCTTCTAACTATGGCTACACCTTC. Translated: CASRASNYGYTF.

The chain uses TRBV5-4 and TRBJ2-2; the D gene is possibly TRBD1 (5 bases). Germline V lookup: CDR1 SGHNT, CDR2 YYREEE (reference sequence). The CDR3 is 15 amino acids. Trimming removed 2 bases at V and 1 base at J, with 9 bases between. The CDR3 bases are TGTGCCAGCAGCTTACGGCAGGGGAACACCGGGGAGCTGTTTTTT. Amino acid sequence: CASSLRQGNTGELFF.

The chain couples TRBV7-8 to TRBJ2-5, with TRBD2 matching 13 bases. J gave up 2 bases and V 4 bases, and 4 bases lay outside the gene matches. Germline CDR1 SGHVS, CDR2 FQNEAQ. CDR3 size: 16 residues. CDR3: CASSSGLAGRQETQYF. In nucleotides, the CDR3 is TGTGCCAGCAGCTCGGGACTAGCGGGACGTCAAGAGACCCAGTACTTC.

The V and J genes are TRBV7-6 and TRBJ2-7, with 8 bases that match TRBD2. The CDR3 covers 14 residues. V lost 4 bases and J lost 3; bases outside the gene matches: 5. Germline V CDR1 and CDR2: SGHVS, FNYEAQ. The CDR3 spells CASSWEAGGYEQYF. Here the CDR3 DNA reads TGTGCCAGCAGCTGGGAGGCGGGAGGCTACGAGCAGTACTTC.

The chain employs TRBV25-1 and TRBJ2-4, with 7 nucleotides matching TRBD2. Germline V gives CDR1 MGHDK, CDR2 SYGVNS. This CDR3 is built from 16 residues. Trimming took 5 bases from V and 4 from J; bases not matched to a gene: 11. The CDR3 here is CASSRSSAGEKNIQYF. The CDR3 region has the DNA TGTGCCAGCAGTCGATCTTCGGCGGGGGAAAAAAACATTCAGTACTTC.

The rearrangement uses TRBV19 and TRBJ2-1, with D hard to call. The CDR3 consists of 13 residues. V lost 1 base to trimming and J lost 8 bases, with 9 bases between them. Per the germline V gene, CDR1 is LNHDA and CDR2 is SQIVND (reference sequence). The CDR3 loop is CASSIGLNYEQFF. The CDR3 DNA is TGTGCCAGTAGTATAGGACTGAATTATGAGCAGTTCTTC.

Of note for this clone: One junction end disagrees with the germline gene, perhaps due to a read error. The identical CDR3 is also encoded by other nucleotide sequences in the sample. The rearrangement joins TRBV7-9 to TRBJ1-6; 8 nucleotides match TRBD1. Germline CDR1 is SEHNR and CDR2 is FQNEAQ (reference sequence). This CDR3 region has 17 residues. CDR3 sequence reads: CASSPRDRPSYNSPLHF. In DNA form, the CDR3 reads TGTGCCAGCAGCCCGCGGGACAGGCCGAGCTATAATTCCCCCCTCCACTTT.

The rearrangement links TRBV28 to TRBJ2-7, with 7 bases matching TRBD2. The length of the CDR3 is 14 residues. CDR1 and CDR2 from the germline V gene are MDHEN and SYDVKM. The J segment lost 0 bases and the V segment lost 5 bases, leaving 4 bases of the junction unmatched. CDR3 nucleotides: TGTGCCAGCAGTCCCGGGACTATCTCCTACGAGCAGTACTTC. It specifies CASSPGTISYEQYF.

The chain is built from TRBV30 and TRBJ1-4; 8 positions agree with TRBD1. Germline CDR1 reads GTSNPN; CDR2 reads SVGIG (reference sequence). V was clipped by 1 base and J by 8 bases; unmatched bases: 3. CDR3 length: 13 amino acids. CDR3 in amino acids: CAWSDRGGEKLFF. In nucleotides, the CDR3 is TGTGCCTGGAGTGACAGGGGGGGGGAAAAACTGTTTTTT.

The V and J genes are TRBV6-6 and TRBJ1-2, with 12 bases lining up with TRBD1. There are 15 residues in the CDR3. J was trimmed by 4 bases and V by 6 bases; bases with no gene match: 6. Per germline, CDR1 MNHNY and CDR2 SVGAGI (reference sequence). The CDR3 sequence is CASSPGTGGGYGYTF. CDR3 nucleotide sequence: TGTGCCAGCAGCCCAGGGACAGGGGGCGGCTATGGCTACACCTTC.

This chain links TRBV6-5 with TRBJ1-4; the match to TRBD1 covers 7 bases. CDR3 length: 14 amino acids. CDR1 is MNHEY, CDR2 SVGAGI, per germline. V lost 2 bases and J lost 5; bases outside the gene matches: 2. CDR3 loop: CASSYDRENEKLFF. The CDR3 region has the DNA TGTGCCAGCAGTTACGACAGGGAAAATGAAAAACTGTTTTTT.

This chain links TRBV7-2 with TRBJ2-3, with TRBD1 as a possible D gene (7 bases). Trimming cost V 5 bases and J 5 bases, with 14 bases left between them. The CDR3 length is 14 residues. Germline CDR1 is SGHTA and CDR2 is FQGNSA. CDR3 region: CASSTTGEEDTQYF. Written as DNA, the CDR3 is TGTGCCAGCAGCACCACAGGGGAGGAAGATACGCAGTATTTT.

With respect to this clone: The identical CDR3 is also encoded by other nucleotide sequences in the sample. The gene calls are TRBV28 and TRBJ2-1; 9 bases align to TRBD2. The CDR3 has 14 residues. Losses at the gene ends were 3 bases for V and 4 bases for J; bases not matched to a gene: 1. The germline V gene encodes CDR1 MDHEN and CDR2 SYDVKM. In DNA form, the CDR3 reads TGTGCCAGCAGTTTGCTAGCGGGATACAATGAGCAGTTCTTC. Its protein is CASSLLAGYNEQFF.

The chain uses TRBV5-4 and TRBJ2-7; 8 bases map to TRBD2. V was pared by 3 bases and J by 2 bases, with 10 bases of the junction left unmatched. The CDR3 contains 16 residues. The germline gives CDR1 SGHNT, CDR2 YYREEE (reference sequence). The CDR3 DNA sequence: TGTGCCAGCAGCTCAGCCGGGACTAGAAATCCCTACGAGCAGTACTTC. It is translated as CASSSAGTRNPYEQYF.

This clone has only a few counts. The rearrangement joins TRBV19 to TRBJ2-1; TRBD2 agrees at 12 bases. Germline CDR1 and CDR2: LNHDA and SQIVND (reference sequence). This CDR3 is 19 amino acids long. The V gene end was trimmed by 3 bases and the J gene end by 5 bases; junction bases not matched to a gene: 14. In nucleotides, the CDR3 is TGTGCCAGTAGTATCTTTCCAGGACTAGCGGGGCTCCCACACAATGAGCAGTTCTTC. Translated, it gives CASSIFPGLAGLPHNEQFF.

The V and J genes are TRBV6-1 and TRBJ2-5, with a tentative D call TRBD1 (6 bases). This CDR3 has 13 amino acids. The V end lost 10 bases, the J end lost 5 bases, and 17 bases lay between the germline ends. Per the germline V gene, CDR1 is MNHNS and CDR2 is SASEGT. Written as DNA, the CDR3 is TGTGCCACCAGACCTACAGGGATCGAGACCCAGTACTTC. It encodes CATRPTGIETQYF.

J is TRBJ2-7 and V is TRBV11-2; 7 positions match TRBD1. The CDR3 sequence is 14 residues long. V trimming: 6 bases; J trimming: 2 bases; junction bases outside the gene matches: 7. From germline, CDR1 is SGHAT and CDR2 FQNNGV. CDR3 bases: TGTGCCAGCAGTCCCTCGGGACAGACCTACGAGCAGTACTTC. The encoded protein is CASSPSGQTYEQYF.